These 12 T cell receptor beta chains came from one sample sequenced in a study of T cell changes during pregnancy in multiple sclerosis. Sequenced by immunoSEQ multiplex PCR; TCRdb stores in-frame clones only, minus some. The table has tens of thousands of clones, approximately 92% seen once. The sequencing here drew on CD8+ T cells from peripheral blood mononuclear cells, taken in the second trimester of pregnancy. The receptors originated from a female donor with multiple sclerosis, enrolled in a pregnancy study.

This chain connects TRBV11-2 to TRBJ2-5; D not certain. Germline CDR1 and CDR2: SGHAT and FQNNGV. The length of the CDR3 is 16 residues. V lost 0 bases and J 2 bases, leaving 13 bases between the germline ends. The CDR3 region is CASSLEELPIQETQYF. The CDR3 region has the DNA TGTGCCAGCAGCTTAGAGGAGCTCCCGATACAAGAGACCCAGTACTTC. Full variable domain (missing parts from reference TRBV11-2 and TRBJ2-5): EAGVAQSPRYKIIEKRQSVAFWCNPISGHATLYWYQQILGQGPKLLIQFQNNGVVDDSQLPKDRFSAERLKGVDSTLKIQPAKLEDSAVYLCASSLEELPIQETQYFGPGTRLLVL.

This clone was seen once. The V gene is TRBV9, the J gene TRBJ1-3; 7 bases map to TRBD1. The trim removed 0 bases at V and 4 bases at J, leaving 4 bases unmatched. From germline, CDR1 is SGDLS and CDR2 YYNGEE. The CDR3 is made up of 15 amino acids. CDR3 residues: CASSVEGAWGNTIYF. CDR3 DNA sequence: TGTGCCAGCAGCGTAGAGGGGGCTTGGGGAAACACCATATATTTT.

The chain joins TRBV11-3 to TRBJ2-5, with TRBD2 matching 15 bases. Germline loops: CDR1 SGHNT, CDR2 YENEEA. With 8 bases clipped from V and 2 bases from J, the junction kept 9 bases outside the gene matches. The CDR3 loop spans 17 amino acids. CDR3 DNA sequence: TGTGCCAGCCGCTGGACTAGCGGGGGGGCCGCACAAGAGACCCAGTACTTC. Residues: CASRWTSGGAAQETQYF.

This clone appeared a single time. The rearrangement links TRBV4-1 to TRBJ2-5; 7 bases align to TRBD1. Germline assignment: CDR1 MGHRA and CDR2 YSYEKL. The CDR3 is 16 amino acids. J lost 2 bases, V lost 1 base, and 7 bases had no gene match. DNA for the CDR3: TGCGCCAGCAGCCAAGCTTCCGGGACAGAACAAGAGACCCAGTACTTC. It codes for CASSQASGTEQETQYF.

Details on this clone: Other nucleotide sequences from this sample produce the same CDR3. The chain recombines TRBV15 with TRBJ1-1; D not certain. Per germline, CDR1 LNHNV and CDR2 YYDKDF (reference sequence). V dropped 3 bases and J dropped 4 bases, with 9 bases sitting between them. This CDR3 has 13 amino acids. The CDR3 region is CATSREVGTEAFF. The CDR3 DNA follows: TGTGCCACCAGCAGGGAGGTAGGCACTGAAGCTTTCTTT.

The chain carries TRBV28 and TRBJ2-1; the match to TRBD2 covers 12 bases. This CDR3 contains 18 residues. Per the germline V gene, CDR1 is MDHEN and CDR2 is SYDVKM. V shed 2 bases and J 1 base; nucleotides not matched to a gene: 6. CDR3 nucleotides: TGTGCCAGCAGTTTAGGGCTAGCGGGAGGGAGATCCTACAATGAGCAGTTCTTC. It codes for CASSLGLAGGRSYNEQFF.

The rearrangement links TRBV7-2 to TRBJ2-7; tentatively, D is TRBD2 (5 bases). V lost 1 base to trimming and J lost 0 bases, with 10 bases between them. There are 15 residues in the CDR3. The germline V gene encodes CDR1 SGHTA and CDR2 FQGNSA. In DNA, the CDR3 is TGTGCCAGCAGCTTAGAGCGGTCGAGCTCCTACGAGCAGTACTTC. Translation gives CASSLERSSSYEQYF.

V is TRBV4-1 and J is TRBJ1-6; 7 bases match TRBD1. The CDR3 sequence is 17 residues long. Germline V gives CDR1 MGHRA, CDR2 YSYEKL. Trimming took 1 base from V and 4 from J; bases not matched to a gene: 7. The CDR3 bases are TGCGCCAGCAGCCAAGGACGGCAGGGGGGATATAATTCACCCCTCCACTTT. This translates into CASSQGRQGGYNSPLHF.

The chain links TRBV6-5 to TRBJ1-1, with D tentatively TRBD1 (5 bases). Germline CDR1 is MNHEY and CDR2 is SVGAGI. This CDR3 has 15 amino acids. The ends were cut back, 5 bases at V and 0 bases at J, with 13 bases in the middle. This chain's CDR3 is CASSPLTAMNTEAFF. CDR3 nucleotides: TGTGCCAGCAGTCCTTTGACAGCTATGAACACTGAAGCTTTCTTT.

The chain is built from TRBV29-1 and TRBJ2-3, with D perhaps TRBD1 (5 bases). The ends were cut back, 2 bases at V and 3 bases at J, with 12 bases in the middle. The CDR3 is 14 amino acids. Germline V lookup: CDR1 SQVTM, CDR2 ANQGSEA. The CDR3 DNA follows: TGCAGCGTTGAAAAGGGGATTGGTACAGATACGCAGTATTTT. It translates to CSVEKGIGTDTQYF.

This clone was observed a handful of times. This chain uses TRBV30 with TRBJ1-1, with a tentative D call TRBD1 (5 bases). V was trimmed by 7 bases and J by 4 bases, leaving 13 bases between them. Germline V CDR1 and CDR2: GTSNPN, SVGIG (reference sequence). The CDR3 sequence is 12 residues long. Here the CDR3 DNA reads TGTGCCTCAGGGAGGGGAGGCACTGAAGCTTTCTTT. The encoded protein is CASGRGGTEAFF.

This chain uses TRBV27 with TRBJ2-3; tentatively, D is TRBD2 (5 bases). The CDR3 has 14 residues. CDR1 is MNHEY and CDR2 is SMNVEV in the germline V gene (reference sequence). Trimming removed 6 bases at V and 7 bases at J, with 17 bases between. CDR3: CASRGEVRPYTQYF. The DNA for the CDR3 is TGTGCCAGCAGGGGAGAGGTTCGGCCGTATACGCAGTATTTT.